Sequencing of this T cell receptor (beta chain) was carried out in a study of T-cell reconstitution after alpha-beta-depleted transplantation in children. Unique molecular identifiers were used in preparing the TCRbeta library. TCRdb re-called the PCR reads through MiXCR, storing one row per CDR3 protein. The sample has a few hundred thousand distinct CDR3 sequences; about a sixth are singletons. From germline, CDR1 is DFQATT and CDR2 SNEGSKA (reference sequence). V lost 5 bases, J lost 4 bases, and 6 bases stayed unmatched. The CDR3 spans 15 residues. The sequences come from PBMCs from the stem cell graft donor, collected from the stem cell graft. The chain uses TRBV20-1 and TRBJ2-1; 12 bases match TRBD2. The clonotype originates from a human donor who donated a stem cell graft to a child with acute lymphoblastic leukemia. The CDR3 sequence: CSAARLAGDYNEQFF. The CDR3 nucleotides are TGCAGTGCTGCCAGACTAGCGGGAGATTACAATGAGCAGTTCTTC.